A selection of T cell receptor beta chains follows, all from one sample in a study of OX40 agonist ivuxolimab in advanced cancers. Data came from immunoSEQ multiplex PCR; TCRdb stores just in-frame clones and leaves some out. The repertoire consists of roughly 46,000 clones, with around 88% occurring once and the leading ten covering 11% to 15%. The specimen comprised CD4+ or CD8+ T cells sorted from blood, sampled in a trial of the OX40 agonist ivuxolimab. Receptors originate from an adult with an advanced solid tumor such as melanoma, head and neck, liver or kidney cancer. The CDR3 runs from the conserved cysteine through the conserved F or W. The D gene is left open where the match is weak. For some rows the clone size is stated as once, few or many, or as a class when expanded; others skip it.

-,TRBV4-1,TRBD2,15,CASSQERERYNEQFF
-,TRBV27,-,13,CASSLGRSQPQHF
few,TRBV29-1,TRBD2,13,CSVTLGGLETQYF
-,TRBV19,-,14,CASIGGATNTEAFF
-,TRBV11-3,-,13,CASSHGGYNEQFF
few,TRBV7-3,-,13,CASSPTNTGELFF
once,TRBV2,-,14,CASSNTQNTGELFF
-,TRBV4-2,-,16,CASSHATYATNEKLFF
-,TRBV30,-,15,CAWSARTSGANVLTF
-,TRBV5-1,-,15,CASSLPSGSTDTQYF
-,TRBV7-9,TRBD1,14,CASSPHQGAYEQYF
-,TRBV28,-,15,CASSLSWVRGQPQHF
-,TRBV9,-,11,CASIPPGELFF
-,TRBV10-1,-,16,CASSESGGLGTGELFF
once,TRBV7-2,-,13,CASSLWGRNEQFF
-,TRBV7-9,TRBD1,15,CASSQQGARYTEAFF
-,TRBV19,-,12,CASSRRNTEAFF
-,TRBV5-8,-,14,CASSLGGVGGTAFF
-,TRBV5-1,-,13,CASSPTGSYEQYF
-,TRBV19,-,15,CASSIIGSGANVLTF
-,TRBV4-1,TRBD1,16,CASSQDLDRGMETQYF
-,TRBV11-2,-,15,CASSLEGNSVGEQYF
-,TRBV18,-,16,CASSPRQGASGNTIYF
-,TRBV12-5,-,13,CASGLGGSYEQYF
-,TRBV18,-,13,CASSRLGRNEQFF
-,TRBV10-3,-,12,CAIRGGQETQYF
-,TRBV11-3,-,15,CASSHLSGSYNEQFF
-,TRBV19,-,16,CASSIGQYSGTDTQYF
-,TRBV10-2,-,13,CASSEREPYEQYF
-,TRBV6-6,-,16,CASRPRQVVSYNEQFF
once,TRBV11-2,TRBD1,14,CASSYQGELDKLFF
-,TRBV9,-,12,CASSLYTGELFF
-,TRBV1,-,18,CTSSQELASSNVYNEQFF
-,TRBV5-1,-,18,CASSRGEGAKPIDGGYTF
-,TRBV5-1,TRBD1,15,CASSLGDRTYNEQFF
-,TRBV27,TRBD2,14,CASSPSGPTGELFF
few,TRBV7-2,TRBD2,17,CASSLEGLAGRTDTQYF
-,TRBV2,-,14,CASGGARGRHEQYF
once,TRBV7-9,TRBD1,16,CASSPRTGRSGNTIYF
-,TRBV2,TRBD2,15,CASNSFGEGRETQYF
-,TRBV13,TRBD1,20,CASSPRRRAVLGQVYEKLFF
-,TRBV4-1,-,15,CASSQERIRVSEQYF
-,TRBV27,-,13,CASSRRVHTEAFF
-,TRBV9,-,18,CASSVAPLTGVNTGELFF
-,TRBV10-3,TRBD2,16,CAISGGSSGRLDTQYF
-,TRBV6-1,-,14,CASSGSPGPYEQYF
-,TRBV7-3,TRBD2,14,CASSPTPLAGVPFF
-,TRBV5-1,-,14,CASSRDPGNREQYF
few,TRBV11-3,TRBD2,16,CASSLLSAGDTGELFF
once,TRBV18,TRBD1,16,CASSPRQGHSTGELFF
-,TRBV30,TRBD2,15,CAWSPLAGVSYEQYF